Below, 12 T cell receptor beta chains from the same sample are listed, as sequenced in a study of T cell responses to AZD1222 COVID-19 vaccine. Some clones are missing from TCRdb's copy, which holds only in-frame ones; the method was immunoSEQ multiplex PCR. The table shows 150,000 to 200,000 clones, with roughly 90% occurring only once. Sample: peripheral blood, taken on day 0 of AZD1222 vaccination. The receptor source for this set is an adult in good health.

The chain employs TRBV2 and TRBJ2-1; D might be TRBD1 (6 bases). Germline V gene data show CDR1 as SNHLY and CDR2 as FYNNEI. V was pared by 7 bases and J by 6 bases, with 10 bases between. The CDR3 spans 12 residues. The CDR3 loop is CASTRTANEQFF. The CDR3 DNA is TGTGCCAGCACGCGGACAGCCAATGAGCAGTTCTTC.

The sample holds a few counts of this clone. The rearrangement uses TRBV6-4 and TRBJ2-7; 9 bases fit TRBD1. CDR1 MRHNA and CDR2 SNTAGT come from the germline V gene. The J segment lost 0 bases and the V segment lost 7 bases, leaving 10 bases of the junction unmatched. The CDR3 runs to 16 residues. The CDR3 spells CASTTSGTGNSYEQYF. In nucleotides, the CDR3 is TGTGCCAGCACCACTTCAGGGACAGGGAACTCCTACGAGCAGTACTTC.

V gene TRBV29-1 combines with J gene TRBJ2-7, with D uncertain. This CDR3 has 11 amino acids. Trimming pared 4 bases from V and 4 bases from J, leaving 8 bases between. Germline CDR1 SQVTM, CDR2 ANQGSEA. The CDR3 region has the DNA TGCAGCGTTGCCTTTAGGTACGAGCAGTACTTC. This encodes CSVAFRYEQYF.

V usage is TRBV2 and J usage is TRBJ2-3; no firm D call. Germline V gives CDR1 SNHLY, CDR2 FYNNEI. The CDR3 totals 16 residues. V gave up 3 bases and J gave up 3 bases, with 16 bases separating them. The DNA of the CDR3 is TGTGCCAGCAGTGATGTGAGTTTGGGGTGGACAGATACGCAGTATTTT. Translation gives CASSDVSLGWTDTQYF.

The rearrangement links TRBV9 to TRBJ1-1, with 7 bases that match TRBD1. V shed 3 bases and J 0 bases; nucleotides not matched to a gene: 5. The V gene's germline CDR1 is SGDLS and CDR2 YYNGEE. This CDR3 is 15 amino acids long. CDR3 residues: CASSATGVLNTEAFF. CDR3 nucleotides: TGTGCCAGCAGCGCAACAGGGGTCCTGAACACTGAAGCTTTCTTT. Supplemented by reference TRBV9 and TRBJ1-1, the full variable domain reads DSGVTQTPKHLITATGQRVTLRCSPRSGDLSVYWYQQSLDQGLQFLIQYYNGEERAKGNILERFSAQQFPDLHSELNLSSLELGDSALYFCASSATGVLNTEAFFGQGTRLTVV.

V usage is TRBV3-1 (or the pseudogene TRBV3-2) and J usage is TRBJ1-2, with 9 bases fitting TRBD1. This CDR3 is built from 16 residues. Germline CDR1 is LGHDT and CDR2 is YNNKEL (reference sequence). Unmatched junction bases numbered 12, after V lost 6 bases and J lost 4 bases. The CDR3 bases are TGTGCCAGCAGTTTACAGGGGGCCCTTAAGTCCTATGGCTACACCTTC. Translated: CASSLQGALKSYGYTF.

The chain uses TRBV7-8 and TRBJ2-6, with unresolved D. Trimming left V 6 bases short and J 1 base short, with 4 bases between. The CDR3 contains 13 residues. The germline V gene has CDR1 SGHVS and CDR2 FQNEAQ. Written as DNA, the CDR3 is TGTGCCAGCAGAACTTCTGGGGCCAACGTCCTGACTTTC. Translation gives CASRTSGANVLTF.

The chain has TRBV11-2 and TRBJ2-3; D remains unclear. Germline values: CDR1 SGHAT, CDR2 FQNNGV. Trimming removed 2 bases from V and 3 bases from J, with 3 bases in between. The CDR3 has 12 residues. CDR3 sequence reads: CASSLNTDTQYF. The CDR3 bases are TGTGCCAGCAGCTTAAATACAGATACGCAGTATTTT.

The chain employs TRBV4-1 and TRBJ1-2, with a possible D match to TRBD1 (5 bases). Trimming cost V 3 bases and J 1 base, with 12 bases left between them. The CDR3 has 15 amino acids. Germline assignment: CDR1 MGHRA and CDR2 YSYEKL. The CDR3 sequence is CASSHEGTFNYGYTF. As DNA, the CDR3 is TGCGCCAGCAGCCACGAGGGGACCTTTAACTATGGCTACACCTTC.

The chain links TRBV7-3 to TRBJ2-2; 11 nucleotides match TRBD2. The CDR3 totals 18 residues. The trim removed 3 bases at V and 3 bases at J, leaving 9 bases unmatched. Germline CDR1 reads SGHTA; CDR2 reads FQGTGA. The CDR3 DNA is TGTGCCAGCAGCTTCGCGCCACTGGGACTAGCGGACACCGGGGAGCTGTTTTTT. Encoded protein: CASSFAPLGLADTGELFF.

J is TRBJ1-2 and V is TRBV4-1; TRBD1 aligns across 8 bases. The CDR3 spans 16 residues. Germline CDR1 and CDR2: MGHRA and YSYEKL. Unmatched junction bases numbered 10, after V lost 4 bases and J lost 3 bases. The CDR3 sequence: CASSRMSRGLDYGYTF. The CDR3 DNA follows: TGCGCCAGCAGCCGTATGAGCAGGGGGCTAGACTATGGCTACACCTTC.

V and J are TRBV5-6 and TRBJ1-1; D is uncertain. The germline gives CDR1 SGHDT, CDR2 YYEEEE. The CDR3 runs to 12 residues. Between the trimmed V and J ends, which lost 1 base and 11 bases, there was a span of 12 bases. The CDR3: CASSLFASRAFF. The CDR3 DNA reads TGTGCCAGCAGCTTGTTCGCATCGCGGGCTTTCTTT.